A selection of T cell receptor beta chains follows, all from one sample in a study of T cell responses to AZD1222 COVID-19 vaccine. Sequencing used immunoSEQ multiplex PCR; TCRdb keeps in-frame clones, though not all of them. Of over 110,000 clones listed, 93% are singletons. The source material was peripheral blood, sampled after recovery from COVID-19. These receptors all stem from an adult who had recovered from COVID-19. CDR3s include the opening cysteine and the closing phenylalanine or tryptophan. A D gene is named only where the DNA matches it firmly. The size entry is marked missing in some rows and otherwise reads once, few, many or a size class.

clone size: NA; J gene: TRBJ2-5; V gene: TRBV7-3; D gene: NA; CDR3 protein: CASSPTPGETQYF; CDR3 DNA: TGTGCCAGCAGCCCAACTCCCGGGGAGACCCAGTACTTC
clone size: NA; J gene: TRBJ1-4; V gene: TRBV2; D gene: TRBD1; CDR3 protein: CASIDRATNEKLFF; CDR3 DNA: TGTGCCAGCATAGACAGGGCAACTAATGAAAAACTGTTTTTT
clone size: NA; J gene: TRBJ2-1; V gene: TRBV9; D gene: NA; CDR3 protein: CASSGSGLLVYNEQFF; CDR3 DNA: TGTGCCAGCAGCGGTTCGGGGCTTTTAGTGTACAATGAGCAGTTCTTC
clone size: NA; J gene: TRBJ2-7; V gene: TRBV18; D gene: TRBD2; CDR3 protein: CASSPGTSSFGQYF; CDR3 DNA: TGTGCCAGCTCACCGGGGACTAGCAGTTTCGGGCAGTACTTC
clone size: NA; J gene: TRBJ2-1; V gene: TRBV7-9; D gene: NA; CDR3 protein: CASSPREVSGLNNEQFF; CDR3 DNA: TGTGCCAGCAGCCCAAGGGAAGTAAGCGGACTGAACAATGAGCAGTTCTTC
clone size: once; J gene: TRBJ2-7; V gene: TRBV30; D gene: NA; CDR3 protein: CAWSQEDYEQYF; CDR3 DNA: TGTGCCTGGAGTCAGGAAGACTACGAGCAGTACTTC
clone size: NA; J gene: TRBJ2-1; V gene: TRBV28; D gene: NA; CDR3 protein: CASSLAQGNEQFF; CDR3 DNA: TGTGCCAGCAGTTTGGCCCAGGGCAATGAGCAGTTCTTC
clone size: NA; J gene: TRBJ1-2; V gene: TRBV24-1; D gene: NA; CDR3 protein: CATSGGRGVLSGYTF; CDR3 DNA: TGTGCCACCAGTGGGGGCAGGGGAGTTTTGAGCGGCTACACCTTC
clone size: NA; J gene: TRBJ2-7; V gene: TRBV5-1; D gene: NA; CDR3 protein: CASSLEPGNEQYF; CDR3 DNA: TGCGCCAGCAGCTTGGAGCCAGGGAACGAGCAGTACTTC
clone size: NA; J gene: TRBJ2-1; V gene: TRBV7-9; D gene: NA; CDR3 protein: CASSPQAASSNEQFF; CDR3 DNA: TGTGCCAGCAGCCCACAGGCGGCCTCCAGCAATGAGCAGTTCTTC